The entry below describes one TCR beta chain. Its specificity is unknown. Germline V lookup: CDR1 MDHEN, CDR2 SYDVKM. V lost 5 bases, J lost 0 bases, and 4 bases stayed unmatched. There are 17 residues in the CDR3. Researchers divided each subset's genomic DNA evenly across several immunoSEQ plates. Profiling relied on immunoSEQ multiplex PCR, and the TCRdb table lists in-frame clones only, not all of them. The sample lists about 550,000 clones, 95% to 96% seen once, with about 0.11% in the top ten. This sample stems from a study of shared clonotypes between healthy human individuals. General observations from the study: Clonotypes not shared had lower generation probabilities than those common to all four donors.

The naive CD8 population came from CD45RO-negative cells selected for CCR7, without terminally differentiated effector memory CD45RA+ cells. Sequencing used naive CD8+ T cells sorted from blood. The V and J genes are TRBV28 and TRBJ2-5, with 15 bases that match TRBD2. The clonotype was recovered from a woman aged 25-40 years in good health. The CDR3 nucleotides read TGTGCCAGCAGTGTAGGGACTAGCGGGGGGTACCAAGAGACCCAGTACTTC. Protein product: CASSVGTSGGYQETQYF.